The 4 T cell receptor beta chains presented below share a single source sample, sequenced in a study of shared clonotypes between healthy human individuals. Here immunoSEQ multiplex PCR was the method, and the copy in TCRdb shows in-frame clones only, minus some. This sample carries 2 million to 2.5 million clones, approximately 95% of them seen once, and the ten largest clones take more than 0.1%. Sequenced material: naive CD4+ T cells sorted from blood. Indicated subset: CD45RA+ positively selected. All receptors derive from a man aged 18-30 years in good health.

CDR3 sequence: CASSVGLAGDTQYF. CDR3 sequence (DNA): TGTGCCAGCAGCGTAGGACTAGCGGGGGATACGCAGTATTTT. The rearrangement links TRBV5-6 to TRBJ2-3, with 12 bases matching TRBD2. Germline values: CDR1 SGHDT, CDR2 YYEEEE. The junction had 3 bases not matched to a gene; V was cut back by 4 bases and J by 6 bases. This CDR3 region has 14 residues.

This sequence joins TRBV6-1 and TRBJ2-6; unclear D gene. The CDR3 extends over 15 amino acids. The V end lost 7 bases, the J end lost 0 bases, and 10 bases lay between the germline ends. Germline assignment: CDR1 MNHNS and CDR2 SASEGT. The CDR3 loop is CASTQRLSGANVLTF. The CDR3 DNA is TGTGCCAGCACCCAGAGGCTCTCTGGGGCCAACGTCCTGACTTTC.

This clone was observed once. This CDR3 is also generated by other DNA sequences in the sample. The CDR3 loop is CASSLGGTSGQETQYF. DNA for the CDR3: TGCGCCAGCAGCTTGGGCGGGACTAGCGGCCAAGAGACCCAGTACTTC. The V gene is TRBV5-1, the J gene TRBJ2-5; 11 positions match TRBD2. V shed 0 bases and J 1 base; nucleotides not matched to a gene: 2. Per the germline V gene, CDR1 is SGHRS and CDR2 is YFSETQ. This CDR3 comprises 16 residues.

CDR3 coding DNA: TGTGCCTGGAGTGTACGCGGACAGTCCTACGAGCAGTACTTC. Protein sequence: CAWSVRGQSYEQYF. The chain employs TRBV30 and TRBJ2-7, with D possibly TRBD1 on 6 matching bases. V was trimmed by 0 bases and J by 1 base, leaving 10 bases between them. The CDR3 totals 14 residues. The V gene's germline CDR1 is GTSNPN and CDR2 SVGIG (reference sequence).